This section outlines one T cell receptor (beta chain) sequence together with its context. Its antigen is undetermined. The record originates from a study of cytomegalovirus exposure and HLA in healthy donors. Study conclusions and caveats: A later analysis found most CMV-associated TCR beta chains apparently HLA-restricted.

The CDR3 runs to 12 residues. The ends were cut back, 5 bases at V and 5 bases at J, with 8 bases in the middle. The V gene's germline CDR1 is MNHEY and CDR2 SVGAGI. This PCR relied on a set of 60 Vbeta primers and 13 Jbeta primers. Sequenced by immunoSEQ multiplex PCR; TCRdb stores in-frame clones only, minus some. The sample lists just over 150,000 clones, around 84% occurring once. The origin of this receptor is a man between 18 and 35 years old in good health and CMV-seropositive. Sequencing was done on a sample of PBMCs. This chain connects TRBV6-5 to TRBJ2-3; TRBD1 is a possible D gene (7 bases). Here the CDR3 reads CASSQGGDTQYF. The CDR3 bases are TGTGCCAGCAGTCAGGGGGGAGATACGCAGTATTTT.